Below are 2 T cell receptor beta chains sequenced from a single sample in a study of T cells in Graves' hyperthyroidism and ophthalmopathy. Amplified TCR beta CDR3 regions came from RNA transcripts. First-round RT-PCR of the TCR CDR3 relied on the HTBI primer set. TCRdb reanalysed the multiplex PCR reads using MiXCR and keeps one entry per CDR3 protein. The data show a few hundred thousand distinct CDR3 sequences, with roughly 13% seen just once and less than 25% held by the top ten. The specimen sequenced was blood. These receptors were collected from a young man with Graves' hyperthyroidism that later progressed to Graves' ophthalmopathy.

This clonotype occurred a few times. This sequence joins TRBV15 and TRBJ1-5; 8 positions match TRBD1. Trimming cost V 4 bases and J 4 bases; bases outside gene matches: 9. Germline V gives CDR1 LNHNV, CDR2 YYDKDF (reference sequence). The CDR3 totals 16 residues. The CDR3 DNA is TGTGCCACCAGCATGGGACAGGTAACGTTTAATCAGCCCCAGCATTTT. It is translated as CATSMGQVTFNQPQHF.

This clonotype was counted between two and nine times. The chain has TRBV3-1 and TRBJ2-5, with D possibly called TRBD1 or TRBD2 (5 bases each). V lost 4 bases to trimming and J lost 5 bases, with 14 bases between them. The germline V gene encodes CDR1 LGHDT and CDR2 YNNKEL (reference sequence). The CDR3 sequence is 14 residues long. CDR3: CASSPGPRGETQYF. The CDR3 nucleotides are TGTGCCAGCAGCCCGGGGCCCCGCGGGGAGACCCAGTACTTC.